Listed below are T cell receptor beta chains from one sample, sequenced in a study of T cell repertoires in cytomegalovirus infection. TCRdb called the reads again in MiXCR, with one record for every CDR3 protein. This sample yields some 100,000 distinct CDR3 sequences, of which about 22% are seen a single time; roughly 43% belongs to the top ten. Sequencing was performed on CD8+ T cells from PBMCs. The receptors were sampled from a human donor in good health (CMV status not recorded). Some clones in this sample may be carry-over from other donors' samples. Both conserved end residues are trimmed from each CDR3. Fields, in order: V gene, clone size, J gene, D gene, CDR3 protein. A D gene is named only where the DNA matches it firmly. A row's size may be missing; if present it is once, few, many or a size class.

TRBV11-2,.,TRBJ2-1,.,ASRDPGQLYNEQF
TRBV7-2,few,TRBJ2-1,.,ASSSGVYNEQF
TRBV7-8,many,TRBJ1-5,.,ASSLAGEFDQPQH
TRBV7-9,few,TRBJ1-2,.,ASSLGSGDGYT
TRBV20-1,.,TRBJ2-3,.,SALGVGRTDTQY
TRBV28,.,TRBJ2-5,.,ASSSTGLGEQETQY
TRBV7-8,few,TRBJ2-2,.,ASSPRSNTGELF
TRBV29-1,.,TRBJ2-3,TRBD2,SVDHPGRGVYTDTQY
TRBV28,.,TRBJ2-2,TRBD1,ASSSPGTVPGELF
TRBV28,few,TRBJ2-7,.,ASSFGGGDYEQY
TRBV28,.,TRBJ2-3,TRBD1,ASSGTGTASTDTQY
TRBV11-2,once,TRBJ2-5,TRBD2,ASSSKGLVHETQY
TRBV7-9,few,TRBJ1-5,.,ASSPPNTDQPQH
TRBV7-2,many,TRBJ2-4,TRBD2,ASSSGGENIQY
TRBV30,.,TRBJ2-1,.,AWSITASHEQF
TRBV7-8,many,TRBJ1-4,.,ASSFLSRQLNEKLF
TRBV6-2/TRBV6-3,.,TRBJ2-1,TRBD2,ASSPSLAGGANEQF
TRBV6-4,.,TRBJ1-1,TRBD1,VSSDDREVTEAF
TRBV6-2/TRBV6-3,.,TRBJ2-1,TRBD2,ASSYRREGPFGEQF
TRBV7-2,many,TRBJ1-2,.,ASSLAVANYGYT
TRBV27,.,TRBJ2-3,TRBD1,ASSLWRQGDTDTQY
TRBV7-2,few,TRBJ2-5,TRBD1,ASSLFGTGEETQY
TRBV11-2,few,TRBJ1-6,.,ASSLVGQPNSPLH
TRBV6-1,.,TRBJ2-1,.,ASRSGQTNEQF
TRBV11-2,few,TRBJ2-7,.,ASSSSGAPAYEQY
TRBV3-1,many,TRBJ2-2,.,ASSHTGTSNTGELF
TRBV15,many,TRBJ2-1,TRBD1,ATSRVPGQGAWKSNHTYNEQF
TRBV7-6,few,TRBJ2-2,TRBD1,ASSLRDRGVQRTGELF
TRBV27,few,TRBJ2-4,.,ASSLSQTAKNIQY
TRBV15,many,TRBJ2-1,TRBD2,ATSRTRGTSGSSDTSYNEQF
TRBV19,.,TRBJ1-1,.,ASSIFGANTEAF
TRBV7-7,.,TRBJ2-2,TRBD1,ASRPPETGTGELF
TRBV7-4,.,TRBJ2-2,.,ASSPLGELF
TRBV7-9,.,TRBJ1-1,TRBD1,ASSLAGQGGTEAF
TRBV7-9,.,TRBJ2-3,.,ASSFEMSTDTQY
TRBV7-8,.,TRBJ2-1,TRBD2,ASSLDGTSGGANEQF
TRBV20-1,few,TRBJ2-7,TRBD1,SATLPGTVYEQY
TRBV28,many,TRBJ2-1,TRBD1,ASSPGTEAYNEQF
TRBV27,few,TRBJ1-6,.,ASNFYQGSGSPLH
TRBV7-9,few,TRBJ2-7,.,ASSPVPDRTYEQY
TRBV15,few,TRBJ1-2,TRBD1,ATSREGQGTYGYT